Listed below are T cell receptor beta chains from one sample, sequenced in a study of shared clonotypes between healthy human individuals. TCRdb's copy holds only in-frame clones and misses some; the assay was immunoSEQ multiplex PCR. The table has 2 million to 3 million clones, approximately 94% seen once. The sequenced sample was naive CD4+ T cells from PBMCs. All receptors derive from a man aged 18-30 years in good health. Some clones in this sample may be carry-over from other donors' samples. The CDR3 runs from the conserved cysteine through the conserved F or W. A D gene is named only where the DNA matches it firmly.

cdr3_length	d_call	v_call	j_call	cdr3_nt	cdr3_aa
19	TRBD2	TRBV6-1	TRBJ2-7	TGTGCCAGCAGTGAAGCATTTATGGGACTAGCGGGAACCTCCTACGAGCAGTACTTC	CASSEAFMGLAGTSYEQYF
14	NA	TRBV4-1	TRBJ1-1	TGCGCCAGCAGCCCCCCTAGTCCGGGGCTTGAAGCTTTCTTT	CASSPPSPGLEAFF
13	NA	TRBV11-2	TRBJ1-1	TGTGCCAGCAGTCGGAAGGGGAACACTGAAGCTTTCTTT	CASSRKGNTEAFF
13	NA	TRBV7-2	TRBJ2-1	TGTGCCAGCAGCTTCCAGCTGCACAATGAGCAGTTCTTC	CASSFQLHNEQFF
14	TRBD1	TRBV7-3	TRBJ2-1	TGTGCCAGCAGCTTAAGACAGGGTTACGATGAGCAGTTCTTC	CASSLRQGYDEQFF
14	NA	TRBV30	TRBJ2-1	TGTGCCTGGAGTGTGCGCGGGCCCCGTCCTGAGCAGTTCTTC	CAWSVRGPRPEQFF
15	NA	TRBV29-1	TRBJ1-2	TGCAGCGTTAATTCTAAGGCAGGGAATATCGATGGCTACACCTTC	CSVNSKAGNIDGYTF
13	TRBD1	TRBV19	TRBJ1-5	TGTGCCACGAGAGGCCAGGGGGCTCAGCCCCAGCATTTT	CATRGQGAQPQHF
14	TRBD2	TRBV11-2	TRBJ2-1	TGTGCCAGCAGCTCCACTAGCGGCTACAATGAGCAGTTCTTC	CASSSTSGYNEQFF
13	NA	TRBV2	TRBJ1-3	TGTGCCAGTGGTTCGGAGACTGGAAACACCATATATTTT	CASGSETGNTIYF